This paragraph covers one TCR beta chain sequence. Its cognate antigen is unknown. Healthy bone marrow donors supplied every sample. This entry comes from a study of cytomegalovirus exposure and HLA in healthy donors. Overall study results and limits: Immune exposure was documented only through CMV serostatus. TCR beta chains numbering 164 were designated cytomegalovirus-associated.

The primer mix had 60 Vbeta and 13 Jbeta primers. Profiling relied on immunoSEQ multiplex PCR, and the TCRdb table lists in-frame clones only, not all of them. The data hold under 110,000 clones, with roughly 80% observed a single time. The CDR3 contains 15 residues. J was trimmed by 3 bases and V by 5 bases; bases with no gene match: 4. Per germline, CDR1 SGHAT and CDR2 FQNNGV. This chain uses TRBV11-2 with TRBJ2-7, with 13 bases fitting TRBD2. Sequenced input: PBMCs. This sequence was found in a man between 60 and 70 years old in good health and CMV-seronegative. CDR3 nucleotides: TGTGCCAGCAGCACTAGCGGGGGGGCCCACTACGAGCAGTACTTC. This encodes CASSTSGGAHYEQYF.